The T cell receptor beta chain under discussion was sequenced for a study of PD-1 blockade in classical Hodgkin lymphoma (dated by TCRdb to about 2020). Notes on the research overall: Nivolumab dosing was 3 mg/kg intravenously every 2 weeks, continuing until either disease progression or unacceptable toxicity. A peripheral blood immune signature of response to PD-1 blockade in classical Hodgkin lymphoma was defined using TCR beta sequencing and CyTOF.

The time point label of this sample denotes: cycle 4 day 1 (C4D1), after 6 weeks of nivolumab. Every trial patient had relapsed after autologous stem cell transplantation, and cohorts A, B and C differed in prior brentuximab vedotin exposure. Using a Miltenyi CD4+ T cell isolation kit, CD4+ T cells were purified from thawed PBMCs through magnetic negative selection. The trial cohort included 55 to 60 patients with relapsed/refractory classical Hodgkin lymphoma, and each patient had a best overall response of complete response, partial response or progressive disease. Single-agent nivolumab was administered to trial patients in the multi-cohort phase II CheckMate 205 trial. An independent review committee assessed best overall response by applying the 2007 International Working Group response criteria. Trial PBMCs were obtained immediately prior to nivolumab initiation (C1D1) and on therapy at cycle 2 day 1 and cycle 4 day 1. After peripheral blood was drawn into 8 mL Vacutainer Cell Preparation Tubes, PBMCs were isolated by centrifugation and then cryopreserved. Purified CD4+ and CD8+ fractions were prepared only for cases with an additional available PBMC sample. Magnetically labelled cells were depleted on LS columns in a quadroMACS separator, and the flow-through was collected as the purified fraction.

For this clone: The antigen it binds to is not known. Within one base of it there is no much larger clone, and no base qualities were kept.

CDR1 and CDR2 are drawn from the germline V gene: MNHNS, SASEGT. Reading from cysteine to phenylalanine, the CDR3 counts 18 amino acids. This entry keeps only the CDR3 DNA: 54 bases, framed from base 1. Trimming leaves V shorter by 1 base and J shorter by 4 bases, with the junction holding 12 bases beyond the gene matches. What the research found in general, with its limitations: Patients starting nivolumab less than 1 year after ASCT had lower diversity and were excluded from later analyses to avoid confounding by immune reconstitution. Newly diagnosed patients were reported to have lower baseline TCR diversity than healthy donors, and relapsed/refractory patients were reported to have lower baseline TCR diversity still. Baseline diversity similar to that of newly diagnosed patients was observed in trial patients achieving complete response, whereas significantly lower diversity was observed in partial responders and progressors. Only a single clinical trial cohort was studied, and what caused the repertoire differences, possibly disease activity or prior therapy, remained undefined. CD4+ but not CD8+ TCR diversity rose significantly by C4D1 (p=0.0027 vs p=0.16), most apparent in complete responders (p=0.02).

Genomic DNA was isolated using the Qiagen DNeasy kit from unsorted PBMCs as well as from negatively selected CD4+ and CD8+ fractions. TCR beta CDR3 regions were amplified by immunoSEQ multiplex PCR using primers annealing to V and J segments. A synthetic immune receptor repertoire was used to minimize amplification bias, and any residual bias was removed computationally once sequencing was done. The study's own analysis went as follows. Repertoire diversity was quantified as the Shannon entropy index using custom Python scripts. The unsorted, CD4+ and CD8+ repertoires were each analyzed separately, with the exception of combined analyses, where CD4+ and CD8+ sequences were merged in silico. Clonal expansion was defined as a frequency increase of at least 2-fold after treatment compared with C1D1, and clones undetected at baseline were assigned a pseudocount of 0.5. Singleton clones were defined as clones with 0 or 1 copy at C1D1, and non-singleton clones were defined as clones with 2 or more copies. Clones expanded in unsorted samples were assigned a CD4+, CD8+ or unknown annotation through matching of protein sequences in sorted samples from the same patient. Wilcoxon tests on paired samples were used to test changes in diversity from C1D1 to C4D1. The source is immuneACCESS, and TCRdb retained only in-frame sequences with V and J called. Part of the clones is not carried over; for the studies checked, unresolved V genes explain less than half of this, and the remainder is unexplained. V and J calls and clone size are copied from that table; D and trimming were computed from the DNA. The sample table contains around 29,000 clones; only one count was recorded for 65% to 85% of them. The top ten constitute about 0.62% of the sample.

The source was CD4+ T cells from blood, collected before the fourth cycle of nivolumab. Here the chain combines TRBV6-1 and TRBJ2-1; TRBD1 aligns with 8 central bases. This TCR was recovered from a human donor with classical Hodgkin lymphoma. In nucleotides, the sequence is TGTGCCAGCAGTGAAGTTGCTGGGGGACAGGTCATATACAATGAGCAGTTCTTC. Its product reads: CASSEVAGGQVIYNEQFF.